This T cell receptor (beta chain) was recorded in a study of T cells in Graves' hyperthyroidism and ophthalmopathy (dated by TCRdb to between 2019 and 2020). Notes on the research overall: To identify distinguishing TCR V-J signatures, a discovery cohort of about 100 patients was used, comprising 43 with Graves' ophthalmopathy and 57 with stable Graves' hyperthyroidism. Whether ophthalmopathy could be predicted prospectively was tested in an independent validation cohort made up of about 20 hyperthyroidism patients plus 17 patients who later progressed to ophthalmopathy. The roughly 100 discovery patients were randomly divided into training and test sets at a 7:3 ratio. In roughly six Graves' hyperthyroidism patients, the study also compared T-cell repertoires from thyroid tissue with T-cell repertoires from blood. Once sampling was done, hyperthyroidism patients were given methimazole at a starting dose of 30 mg daily, whereas ophthalmopathy patients were given high-dose intravenous methylprednisolone. The paper describes TCR Vbeta CDR3 sequencing of more than 120 peripheral blood samples, made up of some 42 ophthalmopathy patients, 70 to 75 hyperthyroidism patients and about 17 progressor patients.

This clonotype was seen at least ten times. What antigen it recognizes has not been identified. No base qualities exist here, and no much larger clone lies one base off it. General study outcomes and caveats: Most expanded thyroid clonotypes (frequency above 0.001) were also detected in blood, suggesting blood repertoires may reflect thyroid immune responses. A model built on a 13 V-J signature distinguished ophthalmopathy from stable hyperthyroidism, reaching 85% to 90% sensitivity and 81.08% specificity in cross-validation and 80%/75% in testing. No statistical method was used to set the sample size in advance, and investigators knew the group allocation. In validation, the model predicted progression to ophthalmopathy with over 60% sensitivity and roughly 72% specificity, a median of roughly seven months before onset.

Reading from cysteine to phenylalanine, the CDR3 counts 13 amino acids. The sequence is cut down to CDR3 DNA, 39 bases in frame from base 1. At the junction V is shortened by 4 bases and J by 5 bases, with 12 bases in between. CDR1 and CDR2 were assigned from the germline V gene (reference sequence) as DFQATT and SNEGSKA. Exclusion was applied to patients with uncontrolled infections, other autoimmune diseases, pregnancy or lactation. Diagnoses relied on clinical symptoms, serum thyroxine and TRAb, thyroid ultrasound and orbital computed tomography. Total RNA was extracted with Trizol reagent, and quality was checked on an Agilent 2100 Bioanalyzer. The TCR beta CDR3 regions were amplified from RNA transcripts. The first round of RT-PCR for the TCR CDR3 was performed with the HTBI primer set and the Qiagen OneStep RT-PCR kit. Libraries were constructed in a second round of multiplex PCR, after which size selection and purification were carried out. Sequencing of the libraries was done on an Illumina HiSeq2000 using paired-end 100 bp reads. Concerning the study's data processing: SOAPnuke was used to process the raw data, with reads discarded if the reads contained adapters or uncalled bases, had a mean Phred below 15, or lacked an exact constant-primer or identifier match. COPE v1.2.5 was used to merge high-quality paired reads, and clonotypes were defined as unique nucleotide sequences. Clonotypes were aligned to IMGT TRBV, TRBD and TRBJ reference segments using MiTCR v1.1. The analysis was restricted to V-J combinations with a frequency above 0.0001, which together covered roughly 99% of the repertoires. A TCS score was defined as the ratio of F50 (clonal expansion) to E x V (chaos), with BLOSUM62-based TCRdist applied between CDR3 peptides within each V-J. Welch's t-statistics and random forest reduced fewer than 550 V-J features to roughly 13, which were used in a naive Bayes classifier (R e1071). The Morisita-Horn index was used to measure how similar the thyroid and blood repertoires were. TCRdb trimmed public reads at Q25 via fastp, called clones via MiXCR and kept in-frame beta chains. Every distinct CDR3 protein forms one entry, paired with its most common genes and DNA. These V and J calls originate from TCRdb's pipeline instead of the authors' own analysis. The sample profile shows approximately 700,000 distinct CDR3 sequences; 45% of them were found once. The ten largest clones represent under 8% of the sample.

This clonotype originated in an adult man with Graves' disease, either hyperthyroidism or ophthalmopathy (not recorded which). What was sequenced was peripheral blood or thyroid tissue (not recorded which). The V and J segments used are TRBV20-1 and TRBJ1-5; no D gene is confidently identified. The nucleotide sequence is TGCAGTGCTATATCCCAGGTCGATCAGCCCCAGCATTTT. Its protein reads: CSAISQVDQPQHF.